The 8 T cell receptor beta chains presented below share a single source sample, sequenced in a study of control samples from healthy donors and cancer patients (dated by TCRdb to 2019 to 2021). Libraries were prepared through the immunoSEQ multiplex PCR assay. The immuneACCESS repertoire file appears here via TCRdb, limited to in-frame rearrangements. These files lack a portion of the clones; in checked studies, under half of the deficit traces to unresolved V genes, and the cause of the others is not known. The sample table shows under 450,000 clones, and 80% to 95% are seen once. Clones ranked in the top ten supply around 6.8% of the sample. Specimen: PBMCs. These receptors came from a man aged 35 to 55 with head and neck cancer.

This rearrangement joins TRBV6-5 to TRBJ2-7; D may be TRBD2 (6 bases). Germline lookup yields CDR1 MNHEY and CDR2 SVGAGI. With 7 bases removed from V and 2 bases from J, the gap between germline ends came to 15 bases. The CDR3 has 14 residues. The CDR3 loop reads CASKAGLTTYEQYF. CDR3 in DNA: TGTGCCAGCAAAGCGGGCCTCACTACCTACGAGCAGTACTTC.

The chain joins TRBV19 to TRBJ2-3; 10 nucleotides line up with TRBD2. CDR1 and CDR2 (germline): LNHDA, SQIVND (reference sequence). J lost 1 base, V lost 5 bases, and 9 bases had no gene match. The CDR3 length is 17 residues. The CDR3 coding sequence is TGTGCCAGTAGTCCTCCTCTAGCGGGAGTCGGCACAGATACGCAGTATTTT. Translating gives CASSPPLAGVGTDTQYF.

The chain couples TRBV13 to TRBJ1-1; D uncertain. CDR3 length equals 15 residues. V was cut by 3 bases and J by 4 bases, with 15 bases left in between. Germline-derived CDR1 and CDR2 are PRHDT and FYEKMQ (reference sequence). In DNA, the CDR3 is TGTGCCAGCAGCTTTCAAGGGTCTCCGGTCACTGAAGCTTTCTTT. Translating gives CASSFQGSPVTEAFF.

A remark on this clone: Other DNA sequences of this sample code for an identical CDR3. This sequence joins TRBV11-3 and TRBJ2-5; D not certain. This CDR3 has 12 amino acids. Between the trimmed V and J ends, which lost 0 bases and 4 bases, there was a span of 3 bases. CDR1 SGHNT and CDR2 YENEEA come from the germline V gene. The CDR3 region is CASSLDRETQYF. As DNA, the CDR3 is TGTGCCAGCAGCTTAGATCGAGAGACCCAGTACTTC.

The V and J genes are TRBV5-1 and TRBJ1-5; TRBD1 agrees at 7 bases. CDR3 length equals 15 residues. Germline V gives CDR1 SGHRS, CDR2 YFSETQ. Unmatched junction bases numbered 7, after V lost 4 bases and J lost 3 bases. CDR3 bases: TGCGCCAGCAGCCCCGGAGGGACAGCCAATCAGCCCCAGCATTTT. Translated, it gives CASSPGGTANQPQHF.

This chain joins TRBV5-1 and TRBJ1-1; 9 bases are a match to TRBD1. The CDR3 consists of 15 residues. CDR1 SGHRS and CDR2 YFSETQ come from the germline V gene. The ends lost 2 bases at V and 4 bases at J; junction bases unmatched: 6. CDR3 loop: CASSLWDREGTEAFF. Here the CDR3 DNA reads TGCGCCAGCAGCTTATGGGACAGGGAGGGCACTGAAGCTTTCTTT.

Comments on this clone: Other DNA sequences in this specimen translate into the identical CDR3. The DNA for the CDR3 is TGTGCCAGCAGTAGGGACAGGGGTCAAGAGACCCAGTACTTC. Its translation is CASSRDRGQETQYF. The gene calls are TRBV2 and TRBJ2-5, with 10 nucleotides matching TRBD1. V lost 5 bases, J lost 2 bases, and 2 bases stayed unmatched. From germline, CDR1 is SNHLY and CDR2 FYNNEI. There are 14 residues in the CDR3.

The V and J genes are TRBV2 and TRBJ1-5; 7 bases match TRBD1. Losses at the gene ends were 6 bases for V and 2 bases for J; bases not matched to a gene: 10. The CDR3 loop spans 16 amino acids. Germline assignment: CDR1 SNHLY and CDR2 FYNNEI. The CDR3 protein is CASRPRQGRGNQPQHF. The CDR3 bases are TGTGCCAGCAGACCCAGACAGGGTAGGGGCAATCAGCCCCAGCATTTT.